This entry lists 15 T cell receptor beta chains sequenced from one sample in a study of T cells after yellow fever vaccination (dated by TCRdb to between 2018 and 2021). The library relied on 5' RACE. TCRdb shows the sequencer as Illumina HiSeq 2500. The raw public data were reprocessed by TCRdb itself: fastp quality trimming at Q25, MiXCR clonotype calling, in-frame beta chains only. Entries that share a CDR3 protein sequence are merged under the most common genes and DNA. The sample contains about 94,000 distinct CDR3 sequences, roughly 10% of them found a single time. Of the sample, roughly 15% is held by the ten largest clones. Read against the paper, the sample's treatment or condition label means: live attenuated yellow fever vaccine strain. Here the sequenced sample was CD8+ T cells not binding an NS4B(214-222) dextramer, sorted from PBMCs, taken around 15 days after the first yellow fever vaccination. The cell subset or site label for this specimen denotes: NS4B epitope dextramer-negative CD8 T cells. The origin of the receptors is a young man who received the YFV17D yellow fever vaccine.

This clonotype was recorded a few times. The chain joins TRBV4-1 to TRBJ2-3, with D possibly being TRBD1 (5 bases). CDR1 and CDR2 from the germline V gene are MGHRA and YSYEKL. V was trimmed by 2 bases and J by 5 bases, leaving 14 bases between them. This CDR3 contains 15 residues. The CDR3 DNA follows: TGCGCCAGCAGCCAACAGGGTCGATTGGGAGATACGCAGTATTTT. Translation gives CASSQQGRLGDTQYF.

There are a few counts of this clonotype. This chain links TRBV18 with TRBJ2-2, with no clear D. Trimming removed 1 base at V and 4 bases at J, with 7 bases between. Germline values: CDR1 KGHSH, CDR2 LQKENI. CDR3 length: 14 amino acids. CDR3 nucleotides: TGTGCCAGCTCACCACTAGAAGCCACCGGGGAGCTGTTTTTT. This codes for CASSPLEATGELFF.

The chain recombines TRBV10-3 with TRBJ2-4; 7 bases are shared with TRBD1. The V gene's germline CDR1 is ENHRY and CDR2 SYGVKD. The CDR3 consists of 12 residues. The trim removed 6 bases at V and 15 bases at J, leaving 11 bases unmatched. DNA for the CDR3: TGTGCCATCAGAGGAGCGACAGGGCTCGCGTACTTC. Encoded protein: CAIRGATGLAYF.

This clonotype was picked up many times. The chain joins TRBV6-5 to TRBJ1-4, with D possibly being TRBD1 (5 bases). From germline, CDR1 is MNHEY and CDR2 SVGAGI. CDR3 length: 17 amino acids. V lost 2 bases and J 8 bases, leaving 21 bases between the germline ends. CDR3 residues: CASSYGLYRGLEEKLFF. In DNA form, the CDR3 reads TGTGCCAGCAGTTACGGATTATACCGGGGCTTGGAGGAAAAACTGTTTTTT.

The V call is TRBV6-5, the J call TRBJ1-5; possibly TRBD1 for D (5 bases). This CDR3 region has 14 residues. The germline gives CDR1 MNHEY, CDR2 SVGAGI. Trimming pared 6 bases from V and 1 base from J, leaving 10 bases between. CDR3 loop: CASRRGVSNQPQHF. Written as DNA, the CDR3 is TGTGCCAGCAGGCGGGGGGTGAGCAATCAGCCCCAGCATTTT.

V is TRBV28 and J is TRBJ2-5, with D possibly being TRBD1 or TRBD2 (5 bases each). Germline assignment: CDR1 MDHEN and CDR2 SYDVKM. Deletions cut 5 bases from V and 5 bases from J, with 18 bases between. This CDR3 has 15 amino acids. In DNA form, the CDR3 reads TGTGCCAGCAGTGCGTCAGATGAGGGGCAGGAGACCCAGTACTTC. As protein: CASSASDEGQETQYF.

This clonotype was seen a few times. J is TRBJ1-2 and V is TRBV29-1, with D perhaps TRBD1 (5 bases). The length of the CDR3 is 11 residues. V was pared by 4 bases and J by 10 bases, with 13 bases between. Per germline, CDR1 SQVTM and CDR2 ANQGSEA. The CDR3 DNA is TGCAGCGTTGGGCAGGGAGGAGACTACACCTTC. Encoded protein: CSVGQGGDYTF.

This clonotype has just a few counts. The chain recombines TRBV5-4 with TRBJ2-2; the D is unclear. Germline lookup yields CDR1 SGHNT and CDR2 YYREEE (reference sequence). This CDR3 has 14 amino acids. The ends were cut back, 4 bases at V and 6 bases at J, with 13 bases in the middle. The CDR3 reads CASSPTEVAGELFF. The CDR3 nucleotides are TGTGCCAGCAGCCCAACAGAGGTTGCCGGGGAGCTGTTTTTT. Combining the CDR3 with reference TRBV5-4 and TRBJ2-2 gives the whole variable domain ETGVTQSPTHLIKTRGQQVTLRCSSQSGHNTVSWYQQALGQGPQFIFQYYREEENGRGNFPPRFSGLQFPNYSSELNVNALELDDSALYLCASSPTEVAGELFFGEGSRLTVL.

The chain couples TRBV6-1 to TRBJ1-1; a weak D match, TRBD1 (5 bases). CDR1 MNHNS and CDR2 SASEGT come from the germline V gene. The CDR3 length is 16 residues. The V gene lost 3 bases and the J gene lost 0 bases, with 14 bases spanning the gap. The CDR3 sequence is CASSDPGRSMNTEAFF. The CDR3 DNA reads TGTGCCAGCAGTGATCCGGGACGGAGCATGAACACTGAAGCTTTCTTT.

This clonotype occurred a few times. The V and J genes are TRBV6-2 or TRBV6-3 and TRBJ1-6, with unresolved D. Germline V CDR1 and CDR2: MNHEY, SVGEGT. V gave up 3 bases and J gave up 8 bases, with 8 bases separating them. This CDR3 contains 13 residues. The CDR3 DNA reads TGTGCCAGCAGTTATACCGTGGATTCACCCCTCCACTTT. Translation gives CASSYTVDSPLHF.

This rearrangement joins TRBV15 to TRBJ2-5, with a weak D call TRBD1 (6 bases). Between the trimmed V and J ends, which lost 0 bases and 4 bases, there was a span of 12 bases. Per germline, CDR1 LNHNV and CDR2 YYDKDF (reference sequence). CDR3 length: 15 amino acids. The CDR3 region is CATSRDLGARETQYF. DNA of the CDR3: TGTGCCACCAGCAGAGATCTGGGGGCCAGAGAGACCCAGTACTTC.

At least ten counts were recorded for this clonotype. The chain employs TRBV7-6 and TRBJ1-6; no definite D call. The ends were cut back, 1 base at V and 7 bases at J, with 5 bases in the middle. The CDR3 has 13 amino acids. Per germline, CDR1 SGHVS and CDR2 FNYEAQ. This CDR3 is CASSLGQNSPLHF. CDR3 DNA: TGTGCCAGCAGCTTAGGGCAGAATTCACCCCTCCACTTT. Complete variable domain (other parts from reference TRBV7-6 and TRBJ1-6): GAGVSQSPRYKVTKRGQDVALRCDPISGHVSLYWYRQALGQGPEFLTYFNYEAQQDKSGLPNDRFSAERPEGSISTLTIQRTEQRDSAMYRCASSLGQNSPLHFGNGTRLTVT.

This clonotype ranks as medium-sized (0.01 to 0.1%). V is TRBV6-4 and J is TRBJ2-3; TRBD2 is a possible D gene (5 bases). Germline assignment: CDR1 MRHNA and CDR2 SNTAGT. This CDR3 has 14 amino acids. The ends were cut back, 3 bases at V and 0 bases at J, with 7 bases in the middle. CDR3 residues: CASSERGSTDTQYF. The DNA of the CDR3 is TGTGCCAGCAGTGAAAGAGGGAGCACAGATACGCAGTATTTT.

The V call is TRBV6-5, the J call TRBJ2-1; 13 bases align to TRBD2. The CDR3 extends over 19 amino acids. Trimming took 2 bases from V and 0 from J; bases not matched to a gene: 7. Germline V CDR1 and CDR2: MNHEY, SVGAGI. The CDR3 DNA reads TGTGCCAGCAGTTACCCGAGGACTAGCGGGGGATACTCCTACAATGAGCAGTTCTTC. Encoded protein: CASSYPRTSGGYSYNEQFF.

The CDR3 DNA reads TGCAGTGCTAGAGATAGGAGGGGGGGAGCCTACGAGCAGTACGTC. Translation gives CSARDRRGGAYEQYV. The chain recombines TRBV20-1 with TRBJ2-7, with a possible D match to TRBD2 (7 bases). There are 15 residues in the CDR3. The germline V and J ends were trimmed by 0 bases and 2 bases, with 14 bases remaining between them. The germline V gene encodes CDR1 DFQATT and CDR2 SNEGSKA (reference sequence).